Each of the 7 T cell receptor beta chains below was sequenced from the same sample in a study of immune cell composition in non-small cell lung cancer. The assay was immunoSEQ multiplex PCR, and TCRdb's table has in-frame clones only and misses some. The sample includes 8,000 or so clones, approximately 78% of them seen just once. Sample: lung tumor tissue. The receptors shown here come from a human donor with non-small cell lung cancer.

The V call is TRBV4-2, the J call TRBJ2-1; D unclear. The CDR3 is 17 amino acids. Looked up from germline, CDR1 is LGHNA and CDR2 is YNFKEQ. The V end was cut by 0 bases, the J end by 11 bases, with 23 bases between. This CDR3 reads CASSQEIRQALVGKQFF. CDR3 in DNA: TGTGCCAGCAGCCAAGAGATTCGGCAGGCACTGGTGGGGAAGCAGTTCTTC.

V is TRBV28 and J is TRBJ1-2, with D unclear. The CDR3 loop spans 13 amino acids. The V and J ends lost 7 bases and 4 bases respectively, with 13 bases between them. Germline V gene lookup returns CDR1 MDHEN and CDR2 SYDVKM. The chain's CDR3 is CASNREISYGYTF. In DNA form, the CDR3 reads TGTGCCAGCAATCGGGAGATCAGCTATGGCTACACCTTC.

The chain employs TRBV5-6 and TRBJ2-3; D call uncertain. The CDR3 spans 12 residues. Trimming pared 0 bases from V and 4 bases from J, leaving 3 bases between. From germline, CDR1 is SGHDT and CDR2 YYEEEE. This CDR3 is CASSLAADTQYF. CDR3 in DNA: TGTGCCAGCAGCTTGGCCGCAGATACGCAGTATTTT.

The chain recombines TRBV5-5 with TRBJ1-3; D ambiguous. V lost 4 bases, J lost 2 bases, and 16 bases lay in between. The CDR3 contains 16 residues. CDR1 is SGHKS and CDR2 is YYEKEE in the germline V gene (reference sequence). The CDR3 spells CASSQDGPRAGNTIYF. The CDR3 DNA reads TGTGCCAGCAGCCAAGATGGACCTCGAGCTGGAAACACCATATATTTT.

V gene TRBV4-1 combines with J gene TRBJ2-6; 11 bases map to TRBD1. Germline CDR1 is MGHRA and CDR2 is YSYEKL. Losses at the gene ends were 4 bases for V and 4 bases for J; bases not matched to a gene: 12. There are 19 residues in the CDR3. The DNA for the CDR3 is TGCGCCAGCAGCCGAGCCCATGGACAGGGGGCACCAGGGGCCAACGTCCTGACTTTC. Residues: CASSRAHGQGAPGANVLTF.

This clone has just one count. This sequence joins TRBV7-8 and TRBJ2-7, with D maybe TRBD2 (6 bases). The V and J ends lost 3 bases and 6 bases respectively, with 12 bases between them. The CDR3 length is 13 residues. CDR1 is SGHVS and CDR2 is FQNEAQ in the germline V gene. CDR3 in DNA: TGTGCCAGCAGCTTGGCGGAGGGTAGCGAGCAGTACTTC. This translates into CASSLAEGSEQYF.

With regard to this clone: A junction boundary mismatches the germline segment, possibly from a read error. Other DNA sequences within the sample encode an identical CDR3. The gene calls are TRBV7-2 and TRBJ1-6; D not certain. The CDR3 sequence is 15 residues long. In germline, CDR1 is SGHTA, CDR2 FQGNSA. CDR3 loop: CASSLTPGWNSPLHF. The DNA of the CDR3 is TGTGCCAGCAGCTTAACGCCCGGGTGGAATTCACCCCTTCACTTT.